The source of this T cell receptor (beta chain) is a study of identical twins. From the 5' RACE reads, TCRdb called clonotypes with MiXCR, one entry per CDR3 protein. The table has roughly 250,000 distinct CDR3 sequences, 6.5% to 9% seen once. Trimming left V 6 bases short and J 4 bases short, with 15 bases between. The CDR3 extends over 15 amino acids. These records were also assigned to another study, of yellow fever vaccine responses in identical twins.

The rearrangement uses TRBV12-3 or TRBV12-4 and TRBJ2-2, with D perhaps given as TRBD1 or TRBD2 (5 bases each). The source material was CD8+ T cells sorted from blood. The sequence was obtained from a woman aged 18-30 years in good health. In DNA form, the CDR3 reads TGTGCCAGCAGAACCCCCGGGGCGGGCACCGGGGAGCTGTTTTTT. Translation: CASRTPGAGTGELFF.